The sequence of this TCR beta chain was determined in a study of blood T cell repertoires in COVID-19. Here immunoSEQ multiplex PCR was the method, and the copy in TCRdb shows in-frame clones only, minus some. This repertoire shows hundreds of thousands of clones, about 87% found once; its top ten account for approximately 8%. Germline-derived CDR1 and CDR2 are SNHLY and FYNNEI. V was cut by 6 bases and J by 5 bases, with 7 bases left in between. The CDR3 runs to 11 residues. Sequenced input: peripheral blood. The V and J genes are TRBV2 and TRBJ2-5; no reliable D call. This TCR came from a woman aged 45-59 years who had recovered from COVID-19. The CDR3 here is CASRSVETQYF. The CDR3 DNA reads TGTGCCAGCAGATCTGTGGAGACCCAGTACTTC. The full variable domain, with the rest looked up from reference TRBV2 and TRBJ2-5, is EPEVTQTPSHQVTQMGQEVILRCVPISNHLYFYWYRQILGQKVEFLVSFYNNEISEKSEIFDDQFSVERPDGSNFTLKIRSTKLEDSAMYFCASRSVETQYFGPGTRLLVL.